What follows describes a single T cell receptor (beta chain). These data come from a study of shared clonotypes between healthy human individuals. Germline V gene sequence: CDR1 SGHTA, CDR2 FQGTGA. The CDR3 runs 15 residues. The trim removed 4 bases at V and 7 bases at J, leaving 10 bases unmatched. Here immunoSEQ multiplex PCR was the method, and the copy in TCRdb shows in-frame clones only, minus some. The sample lists about 230,000 clones; approximately 65% were seen once. This receptor was identified in a man aged 25-40 years in good health. The sequenced sample was memory CD4+ T cells sorted from blood. Subset meaning: CD45RA-negative fraction. This chain links TRBV7-3 with TRBJ2-1; 7 nucleotides align to TRBD2. This chain's CDR3 is CASSSTSSSRNEQFF. The CDR3 DNA sequence: TGTGCCAGCAGCTCGACTAGCTCGAGTAGGAATGAGCAGTTCTTC.